Listed here are 30 T cell receptor beta chains from one sample, sequenced in a study of blood T cell repertoires in COVID-19. The data were produced by immunoSEQ multiplex PCR, yet TCRdb's version contains in-frame clones alone and is incomplete. The sample consists of tens of thousands of clones, about four fifths of them appearing once. Material for sequencing was peripheral blood. The source is a man in his 70s with acute or convalescent COVID-19.

This clone was seen a few times. In DNA, the CDR3 is TGTGCCAGCAGCCCGGAGCGGGGCACCATATATTTT. The encoded protein is CASSPERGTIYF. The chain is built from TRBV7-9 and TRBJ1-3, with unresolved D. The CDR3 runs to 12 residues. Looked up from germline, CDR1 is SEHNR and CDR2 is FQNEAQ (reference sequence). V was cut by 5 bases and J by 9 bases, with 11 bases left in between.

The chain carries TRBV5-1 and TRBJ2-1, with 7 nucleotides matching TRBD1. The CDR3 runs 18 residues. The germline gives CDR1 SGHRS, CDR2 YFSETQ. V lost 1 base to trimming and J lost 3 bases; unmatched junction nucleotides: 13. CDR3 nucleotide sequence: TGCGCCAGCAGCTTGTATCGTCCCTCAGCAGGGGGCTACAATGAGCAGTTCTTC. Protein product: CASSLYRPSAGGYNEQFF. Filled out from reference TRBV5-1 and TRBJ2-1, the complete variable domain reads KAGVTQTPRYLIKTRGQQVTLSCSPISGHRSVSWYQQTPGQGLQFLFEYFSETQRNKGNFPGRFSGRQFSNSRSEMNVSTLELGDSALYLCASSLYRPSAGGYNEQFFGPGTRLTVL.

In the case of this clone: Other nucleotide sequences from this sample produce the same CDR3. This sequence joins TRBV7-9 and TRBJ1-1; D remains unclear. V lost 2 bases to trimming and J lost 4 bases, with 11 bases between them. Looked up from germline, CDR1 is SEHNR and CDR2 is FQNEAQ (reference sequence). The CDR3 is made up of 14 amino acids. Written as DNA, the CDR3 is TGTGCCAGCAGCTTATACCGGGATGGCACTGAAGCTTTCTTT. It encodes CASSLYRDGTEAFF.

The chain's CDR3 is CAIGRGQGENNEQFF. The CDR3 bases are TGTGCCATCGGTAGGGGACAGGGGGAGAACAATGAGCAGTTCTTC. V and J are TRBV10-3 and TRBJ2-1, with 11 nucleotides matching TRBD1. This CDR3 comprises 15 residues. V trimming: 8 bases; J trimming: 5 bases; junction bases outside the gene matches: 8. CDR1 and CDR2 from the germline V gene are ENHRY and SYGVKD.

The chain combines TRBV12-5 with TRBJ1-1; D is undetermined. Germline CDR1 and CDR2: LGHNT and FRNRAP. Between the trimmed V and J ends, which lost 6 bases and 0 bases, there was a span of 14 bases. This CDR3 is built from 15 residues. The CDR3 here is CASGPRGQLNTEAFF. CDR3 nucleotide sequence: TGTGCTAGTGGCCCTCGCGGGCAATTGAACACTGAAGCTTTCTTT. The full variable domain, its missing parts supplied by reference TRBV12-5 and TRBJ1-1, is DARVTQTPRHKVTEMGQEVTMRCQPILGHNTVFWYRQTMMQGLELLAYFRNRAPLDDSGMPKDRFSAEMPDATLATLKIQPSEPRDSAVYFCASGPRGQLNTEAFFGQGTRLTVV.

The CDR3 protein is CASRVDTGELFF. The DNA for the CDR3 is TGCGCCAGCCGCGTTGACACCGGGGAGCTGTTTTTT. This sequence joins TRBV5-1 and TRBJ2-2; D is unresolved. V gave up 7 bases and J gave up 3 bases, with 7 bases separating them. The CDR3 extends over 12 amino acids. Germline V CDR1 and CDR2: SGHRS, YFSETQ.

This clone came up once. The chain recombines TRBV9 with TRBJ2-3; weak D call: TRBD1 (6 bases). The CDR3 runs to 17 residues. Per the germline V gene, CDR1 is SGDLS and CDR2 is YYNGEE. Trimming pared 3 bases from V and 0 bases from J, leaving 17 bases between. The CDR3 sequence: CASSAPLGGASTDTQYF. In DNA, the CDR3 is TGTGCCAGCAGCGCGCCGCTAGGGGGAGCTAGCACAGATACGCAGTATTTT. Supplemented by reference TRBV9 and TRBJ2-3, the full variable domain reads DSGVTQTPKHLITATGQRVTLRCSPRSGDLSVYWYQQSLDQGLQFLIQYYNGEERAKGNILERFSAQQFPDLHSELNLSSLELGDSALYFCASSAPLGGASTDTQYFGPGTRLTVL.

The V call is TRBV6-1, the J call TRBJ1-2, with D uncertain. The CDR3 runs to 13 residues. The V end was cut by 3 bases, the J end by 5 bases, with 10 bases between. The V gene's germline CDR1 is MNHNS and CDR2 SASEGT. In nucleotides, the CDR3 is TGTGCCAGCAGTGATTATCTGCGGTATGGCTACACCTTC. Amino acids: CASSDYLRYGYTF.

This chain uses TRBV7-9 with TRBJ1-2; TRBD1 matches 7 bases. The CDR3 covers 14 residues. V trimming: 1 base; J trimming: 7 bases; junction bases outside the gene matches: 6. Germline V CDR1 and CDR2: SEHNR, FQNEAQ (reference sequence). CDR3 sequence (DNA): TGTGCCAGCAGCTTAGAAGGGGGCGAATCTGGCTACACCTTC. This gives the protein CASSLEGGESGYTF.

This clone was counted only a few times. The rearrangement links TRBV3-1 (or the pseudogene TRBV3-2) to TRBJ2-2; D remains ambiguous. V was shortened by 1 base and J by 1 base, with 7 bases between the two germline ends. CDR3 size: 15 residues. The germline V gene has CDR1 LGHDT and CDR2 YNNKEL (reference sequence). The CDR3 DNA reads as TGTGCCAGCAGCCAAGGACACCTGAACACCGGGGAGCTGTTTTTT. The encoded protein is CASSQGHLNTGELFF.

The chain has TRBV11-3 and TRBJ2-7; tentative D call: TRBD2 (7 bases). Germline V gene sequence: CDR1 SGHNT, CDR2 YENEEA. There are 16 residues in the CDR3. Trimming shortened V by 1 base and J by 11 bases, and 24 bases separated the two germline ends. CDR3 coding DNA: TGTGCCAGCAGCTTAGGCCAAGGGGGGGGCTCTCGTGGTGAGTACTTC. Translated, it gives CASSLGQGGGSRGEYF.

This chain links TRBV5-4 with TRBJ2-2, with D unresolved. Germline CDR1 SGHNT, CDR2 YYREEE (reference sequence). V was trimmed by 1 base and J by 5 bases, leaving 6 bases between them. The CDR3 totals 13 residues. CDR3 sequence (DNA): TGTGCCAGCAGCTTGTTGAGTACCGGGGAGCTGTTTTTT. Translation: CASSLLSTGELFF.

Ten or more counts support this clone. CDR3 nucleotide sequence: TGTGCCAGCAGCACCAGTCTGGACGGGGGTGGCTACACCTTC. Its protein is CASSTSLDGGGYTF. The J gene is TRBJ1-2, the V gene TRBV6-5; TRBD1 is a possible D gene (5 bases). This CDR3 spans 14 amino acids. The V gene lost 6 bases and the J gene lost 7 bases, with 18 bases spanning the gap. CDR1 and CDR2 from the germline V gene are MNHEY and SVGAGI.

This rearrangement joins TRBV9 to TRBJ1-5, with D unclear. Trimming took off 0 bases at V and 7 bases at J, with 14 bases between the two ends. This CDR3 spans 15 amino acids. The germline V gene has CDR1 SGDLS and CDR2 YYNGEE. CDR3 protein: CASSVDGVGSQPQHF. DNA of the CDR3: TGTGCCAGCAGCGTAGACGGGGTCGGGAGCCAGCCCCAGCATTTT.

The rearrangement joins TRBV5-4 to TRBJ2-1, with TRBD2 identical over 10 bases. V trimming: 1 base; J trimming: 7 bases; junction bases outside the gene matches: 8. This CDR3 region has 16 residues. Germline V lookup: CDR1 SGHNT, CDR2 YYREEE (reference sequence). The CDR3 DNA reads as TGTGCCAGCAGCTTGTCGGGTAGCGGGAGGTTGAATGAGCAGTTCTTC. Its protein product is CASSLSGSGRLNEQFF.

The rearrangement links TRBV28 to TRBJ1-1, with TRBD1 as a possible D gene (5 bases). Trimming took 5 bases from V and 6 from J, leaving 16 bases between them. The CDR3 runs to 14 residues. Germline V CDR1 and CDR2: MDHEN, SYDVKM. The DNA for the CDR3 is TGTGCCAGCAGTGCCCCCTCTCGGGGGGCTGAAGCTTTCTTT. Encoded protein: CASSAPSRGAEAFF.

The table lists this clone with a count of one. This sequence joins TRBV11-3 and TRBJ1-1, with D possibly TRBD1 on 5 matching bases. The CDR3 contains 13 residues. The germline gives CDR1 SGHNT, CDR2 YENEEA. The germline V and J ends were trimmed by 6 bases and 2 bases, with 10 bases remaining between them. For the CDR3, the DNA is TGTGCCAGCAGTCTGACAGATAACACTGAAGCTTTCTTT. It specifies CASSLTDNTEAFF.

The chain uses TRBV5-1 and TRBJ2-1; 13 bases map to TRBD2. Germline values: CDR1 SGHRS, CDR2 YFSETQ. The CDR3 runs to 15 residues. The trim removed 5 bases at V and 9 bases at J, leaving 8 bases unmatched. CDR3 residues: CASSWTSGSLGEQFF. CDR3 bases: TGCGCCAGCAGTTGGACTAGCGGGAGTCTAGGTGAGCAGTTCTTC.

This clone has just one count. The chain carries TRBV5-6 and TRBJ2-6; 7 nucleotides align to TRBD1. The CDR3 totals 16 residues. Trimming removed 4 bases from V and 2 bases from J; junction bases left unmatched: 6. Germline CDR1 SGHDT, CDR2 YYEEEE. The CDR3 DNA reads as TGTGCCAGCAGCGTTACAGGGGAGCCTGGGGCCAACGTCCTGACTTTC. Translating it yields CASSVTGEPGANVLTF.

This clone was seen once. As DNA, the CDR3 is TGTGCCAGTAGTGAGGGGGGGCCCTCTAATGAAAAACTGTTTTTT. Protein product: CASSEGGPSNEKLFF. The V and J genes are TRBV19 and TRBJ1-4, with D perhaps TRBD1 (6 bases). This CDR3 comprises 15 residues. The V end lost 5 bases, the J end lost 3 bases, and 13 bases lay between the germline ends. Germline V CDR1 and CDR2: LNHDA, SQIVND (reference sequence). Based on the CDR3 plus reference TRBV19 and TRBJ1-4, the full variable domain is DGGITQSPKYLFRKEGQNVTLSCEQNLNHDAMYWYRQDPGQGLRLIYYSQIVNDFQKGDIAEGYSVSREKKESFPLTVTSAQKNPTAFYLCASSEGGPSNEKLFFGSGTQLSVL.

The chain recombines TRBV10-3 with TRBJ1-1; D might be TRBD1 (6 bases). This CDR3 spans 13 amino acids. The V gene lost 2 bases and the J gene lost 11 bases, with 15 bases spanning the gap. In germline, CDR1 is ENHRY, CDR2 SYGVKD. In DNA form, the CDR3 reads TGTGCCATCAGTGAGCCCCAACAGGGATGGGCTTTCTTT. It specifies CAISEPQQGWAFF.

The gene calls are TRBV9 and TRBJ1-2, with 11 bases identical to TRBD1. The CDR3 is made up of 14 amino acids. Germline CDR1 is SGDLS and CDR2 is YYNGEE. The V gene end was trimmed by 3 bases and the J gene end by 7 bases; junction bases not matched to a gene: 5. The chain's CDR3 is CASSERTGGGGYTF. DNA for the CDR3: TGTGCCAGCAGCGAGAGGACAGGGGGCGGTGGCTACACCTTC.

The chain joins TRBV13 to TRBJ1-4; the match to TRBD1 covers 8 bases. Germline lookup yields CDR1 PRHDT and CDR2 FYEKMQ (reference sequence). The CDR3 has 15 residues. The V gene end was trimmed by 5 bases and the J gene end by 5 bases; junction bases not matched to a gene: 7. The CDR3 DNA reads as TGTGCCAGCAGCGTAGACAGGGGAGGCAATGAAAAACTGTTTTTT. It encodes CASSVDRGGNEKLFF. Full variable domain (rest looked up from reference TRBV13 and TRBJ1-4): AAGVIQSPRHLIKEKRETATLKCYPIPRHDTVYWYQQGPGQDPQFLISFYEKMQSDKGSIPDRFSAQQFSDYHSELNMSSLELGDSALYFCASSVDRGGNEKLFFGSGTQLSVL.

The J gene is TRBJ2-3, the V gene TRBV3-1 (or the pseudogene TRBV3-2); TRBD2 agrees at 14 bases. This CDR3 is 18 amino acids long. V lost 5 bases to trimming and J lost 8 bases; unmatched junction nucleotides: 15. From germline, CDR1 is LGHDT and CDR2 YNNKEL (reference sequence). This CDR3 reads CASSSHPGLAGVEVTQYF. The CDR3 DNA follows: TGTGCCAGCAGCTCCCACCCGGGACTAGCGGGAGTGGAAGTTACGCAGTATTTT.

This CDR3 is CASSSPGLANEDTQYF. The DNA for the CDR3 is TGTGCCAGCAGCTCCCCGGGACTTGCGAACGAAGATACGCAGTATTTT. The chain carries TRBV5-4 and TRBJ2-3, with D perhaps TRBD2 (6 bases). With 3 bases removed from V and 5 bases from J, the gap between germline ends came to 19 bases. The CDR3 consists of 16 residues. From germline, CDR1 is SGHNT and CDR2 YYREEE (reference sequence).

This clone was seen once. The V gene is TRBV28, the J gene TRBJ2-6, with D tentatively TRBD2 (5 bases). Per the germline V gene, CDR1 is MDHEN and CDR2 is SYDVKM. V dropped 6 bases and J dropped 2 bases, with 11 bases sitting between them. This CDR3 has 15 residues. CDR3 residues: CASSPIGAGANVLTF. CDR3 DNA: TGTGCCAGCAGCCCTATCGGGGCTGGGGCCAACGTCCTGACTTTC.

This rearrangement joins TRBV5-1 to TRBJ1-1; maybe TRBD1 (5 bases). V shed 4 bases and J shed 1 base, with 11 bases lying between them. Per the germline V gene, CDR1 is SGHRS and CDR2 is YFSETQ. CDR3 length equals 14 residues. The CDR3 reads CASSPYTGNTEAFF. The DNA for the CDR3 is TGCGCCAGCAGCCCCTATACAGGGAACACTGAAGCTTTCTTT.

The J gene is TRBJ1-3, the V gene TRBV7-9, with 7 bases identical to TRBD1. Per the germline V gene, CDR1 is SEHNR and CDR2 is FQNEAQ (reference sequence). Germline trimming cut 4 bases from V and 0 bases from J; bases unmatched to any gene: 3. The CDR3 extends over 15 amino acids. The CDR3 is CASSSRTGSGNTIYF. In DNA form, the CDR3 reads TGTGCCAGCAGCTCAAGGACAGGCTCTGGAAACACCATATATTTT.

V is TRBV30 and J is TRBJ2-7; weak D call: TRBD1 (6 bases). Deletions cut 0 bases from V and 0 bases from J, with 12 bases between. CDR1 GTSNPN and CDR2 SVGIG come from the germline V gene (reference sequence). The CDR3 consists of 15 residues. The CDR3 protein is CAWSVQGFSSYEQYF. DNA of the CDR3: TGTGCCTGGAGTGTACAGGGATTCTCCTCCTACGAGCAGTACTTC. Looking up the rest from reference TRBV30 and TRBJ2-7 gives the full variable domain: SQTIHQWPATLVQPVGSPLSLECTVEGTSNPNLYWYRQAAGRGLQLLFYSVGIGQISSEVPQNLSASRPQDRQFILSSKKLLLSDSGFYLCAWSVQGFSSYEQYFGPGTRLTVT.

The chain couples TRBV29-1 to TRBJ1-1; 7 bases agree with TRBD1. Per germline, CDR1 SQVTM and CDR2 ANQGSEA. The ends lost 6 bases at V and 5 bases at J; junction bases unmatched: 9. The CDR3 is 13 residues long. Here the CDR3 reads CSVAAAGGTEAFF. The DNA of the CDR3 is TGCAGCGTCGCTGCCGCAGGGGGAACTGAAGCTTTCTTT.